This is a list of T cell receptor beta chains from one sample in a study of shared clonotypes between healthy human individuals. Generated by immunoSEQ multiplex PCR, the TCRdb table keeps only in-frame clones and is missing some. The sample shows over a million clones, approximately 80% of them seen only once. The sequencing sample was made of memory CD4+ T cells from PBMCs. The receptors were sampled from a man younger than 35 in good health. Some clones in this sample may be carry-over from other donors' samples. The CDR3 runs from the conserved cysteine through the conserved F or W. The D gene is left open where the match is weak. Rows give clone size only sometimes, using once, few, many, or a class for an expanded clone.

j_call clone_size d_call v_call cdr3_aa
TRBJ2-1 few . TRBV9 CASSVDGSYNEQFF
TRBJ2-1 once TRBD2 TRBV2 CASVAAGEWFF
TRBJ2-1 . . TRBV7-9 CASSLAQGPREQFF
TRBJ2-2 . . TRBV7-7 CASSTHPSGELFF
TRBJ2-7 . . TRBV5-1 CASSLGDGTYEQYF
TRBJ2-1 once TRBD2 TRBV7-8 CASSLLLAGDNEQFF
TRBJ2-7 . TRBD2 TRBV7-2 CASSTPTGTSSYEQYF
TRBJ2-3 . TRBD2 TRBV11-3 CASSLEAGVADTQYF
TRBJ2-1 few TRBD2 TRBV11-2 CASSQVGGAWNEQFF
TRBJ2-5 . . TRBV14 CASSRDSYQETQYF
TRBJ2-1 . TRBD2 TRBV2 CASSERPPAAGRNNNEQFF
TRBJ2-6 . . TRBV9 CASSPQAGANVLTF
TRBJ2-2 . TRBD1 TRBV5-1 CASSFKAGTGNTGELFF
TRBJ2-1 . TRBD2 TRBV7-2 CASSLSRLAGGDEQFF
TRBJ1-2 few . TRBV5-6 CASSHPRSGGYTF
TRBJ1-2 . TRBD1 TRBV9 CASSARQGSHYGYTF
TRBJ2-7 . . TRBV30 CAWSPYPETYEQYF